This is a list of T cell receptor beta chains from one sample in a study of CD8 T cells in ankylosing spondylitis. MiXCR, run by TCRdb on the 5' RACE reads, gives a single entry per CDR3 protein. The table records about 250,000 distinct CDR3 sequences, roughly 32% of them present only once. The sample was blood, either unsorted or a sorted T cell fraction (not recorded which). Every receptor here comes from a male donor with ankylosing spondylitis or in good health (not recorded which). Both conserved end residues are part of each CDR3.

V gene	J gene	CDR3 protein
TRBV18	TRBJ2-3	CASSSNPSTDTQYF
TRBV27	TRBJ1-1	CASSWDLGTEAFF
TRBV20-1	TRBJ2-7	CSARGGSSYEQYF
TRBV6-1	TRBJ2-5	CASSRGLAGQETQYF
TRBV28	TRBJ2-1	CASSSHDAGQGRNEQFF
TRBV20-1	TRBJ2-2	CSARQGSGELFF
TRBV20-1	TRBJ2-1	CSASGLEGYEQFF
TRBV10-3	TRBJ2-7	CAISSQSGSTYEQYF
TRBV9	TRBJ2-7	CASSVGPGGLYEQYF
TRBV6-5	TRBJ2-3	CASSYSRGSSTDTQYF
TRBV11-3	TRBJ2-2	CASSSFRQGAYSGELFF
TRBV18	TRBJ2-3	CASSPLGHTDTQYF
TRBV10-2	TRBJ2-5	CASSEGSGELQETQYF
TRBV28	TRBJ2-7	CASTLSLAGGHEQYF
TRBV29-1	TRBJ1-2	CSVDLRGYGYTF
TRBV5-1	TRBJ1-1	CASGGDGEAFF
TRBV12-3/TRBV12-4	TRBJ2-5	CASSLDRGETQYF
TRBV15	TRBJ1-1	CATSRALGGGEAFF
TRBV12-3/TRBV12-4	TRBJ1-1	CASMLGFGTEAFF
TRBV5-1	TRBJ2-6	CASSFVQAGANVLTF
TRBV5-1	TRBJ2-3	CASSLAGKSTDTQYF
TRBV7-9	TRBJ2-7	CASSLGANKYEQYF
TRBV4-2	TRBJ2-3	CASSPRTLAGVEGDTQYF
TRBV20-1	TRBJ2-2	CSASYGAANTGELFF
TRBV29-1	TRBJ2-3	CSVEVEVLGSGEITDTQYF
TRBV5-5	TRBJ2-7	CASRSMPGQDPRF